Listed below are T cell receptor beta chains from one sample, sequenced in a study of cytomegalovirus exposure and HLA in healthy donors. The data were produced by immunoSEQ multiplex PCR, yet TCRdb's version contains in-frame clones alone and is incomplete. Found here are about 200,000 clones, roughly 80% of them singletons; the top ten hold 2.5% to 3%. Material: PBMCs. Receptors were obtained from a man aged 25 to 45 in good health and CMV-seronegative. The CDR3 runs from the conserved cysteine through the conserved F or W. The D gene is left open where the match is weak. A clone size is listed for some rows: how often the clone was seen (once, few, many), or a class if it is expanded.

V	D	J	size	CDR3	DNA
TRBV28	-	TRBJ2-7	-	CASGVAGLSYEQYF	TGTGCCAGCGGAGTCGCAGGACTTTCCTACGAGCAGTACTTC
TRBV5-6	TRBD1	TRBJ1-5	-	CASSYGTGVNQPQHF	TGTGCCAGCAGCTACGGGACAGGAGTTAATCAGCCCCAGCATTTT
TRBV2	TRBD1	TRBJ2-7	few	CASRTGTGSYEQYF	TGTGCCAGCAGAACCGGGACAGGGTCCTACGAGCAGTACTTC
TRBV7-9	-	TRBJ2-2	once	CASSWLQGGAGELFF	TGTGCCAGCAGCTGGCTACAGGGGGGGGCCGGGGAGCTGTTTTTT
TRBV2	TRBD1	TRBJ2-1	-	CASSEGGGTFNEQFF	TGTGCCAGCAGTGAAGGAGGGGGCACTTTCAATGAGCAGTTCTTC
TRBV28	-	TRBJ2-7	-	CASSEDRAYEQYF	TGTGCCAGCAGCGAGGACAGAGCCTACGAGCAGTACTTC
TRBV9	-	TRBJ2-3	-	CASSLTASTDTQYF	TGTGCCAGCAGTTTGACAGCTAGCACAGATACGCAGTATTTT
TRBV2	-	TRBJ1-2	-	CAILHMNYGYTF	TGTGCCATCTTACATATGAACTATGGCTACACCTTC
TRBV9	TRBD2	TRBJ2-4	-	CASSPTSGGLVGNIQYF	TGTGCCAGCAGCCCGACTAGCGGGGGATTGGTCGGAAACATTCAGTACTTC
TRBV7-9	TRBD1	TRBJ2-5	few	CASSRQGASRETQYF	TGTGCCAGCAGCCGACAGGGGGCAAGTAGAGAGACCCAGTACTTC
TRBV9	-	TRBJ2-3	-	CASSLTWSGTQYF	TGTGCCAGCAGTCTGACCTGGTCGGGTACGCAGTATTTT
TRBV15	-	TRBJ2-3	few	CATSKDSHNTDTQYF	TGTGCCACCAGCAAAGACAGTCATAACACAGATACGCAGTATTTT
TRBV6-5	-	TRBJ1-2	few	CASSYGGTYGYTF	TGTGCCAGCAGTTACGGGGGGACCTATGGCTACACCTTC
TRBV9	-	TRBJ2-2	-	CASSTLGPGRTGELFF	TGTGCCAGCAGCACCCTGGGGCCTGGGAGGACCGGGGAGCTGTTTTTT
TRBV5-6	-	TRBJ2-5	-	CASGRVQETQYF	TGTGCCAGCGGGAGAGTACAAGAGACCCAGTACTTC
TRBV6-1	-	TRBJ2-7	-	CASSEGTTGSYEQYF	TGTGCCAGCAGTGAAGGAACCACGGGATCCTACGAGCAGTACTTC
TRBV27	-	TRBJ1-4	few	CASSSLVAANNEKLFF	TGTGCCAGCAGTTCCTTAGTAGCAGCGAATAATGAAAAACTGTTTTTT
TRBV14	-	TRBJ2-2	-	CASSLVGELFF	TGTGCCAGCAGTCTAGTGGGGGAGCTGTTTTTT
TRBV7-6	-	TRBJ2-3	few	CASSPPRGGPTDTQYF	TGTGCCAGCAGCCCTCCGAGGGGGGGCCCCACAGATACGCAGTATTTT
TRBV4-3	-	TRBJ1-6	-	CASSQLQTGNSPLHF	TGCGCCAGCAGCCAACTTCAAACAGGGAATTCACCCCTCCACTTT
TRBV10-1	TRBD2	TRBJ2-7	-	CASSESTSGVSYEQYF	TGCGCCAGCAGTGAGTCGACTAGCGGGGTCTCCTACGAGCAGTACTTC
TRBV5-5	-	TRBJ2-5	-	CASSSPGGTGHETQYF	TGTGCCAGCAGCTCACCGGGGGGGACAGGGCACGAGACCCAGTACTTC
TRBV19	TRBD1	TRBJ1-5	-	CASSSPGGMGNQPQHF	TGTGCCAGTAGTTCCCCAGGGGGCATGGGCAATCAGCCCCAGCATTTT
TRBV28	-	TRBJ1-5	-	CASSSATGGISNQPQHF	TGTGCCAGCAGTTCCGCCACGGGAGGGATTAGCAATCAGCCCCAGCATTTT
TRBV2	TRBD1	TRBJ1-1	few	CASSRDRGNTEAFF	TGTGCCAGCTCCCGAGACAGGGGGAACACTGAAGCTTTCTTT
TRBV6-1	-	TRBJ1-5	few	CASSETQAGQQYQPQHF	TGTGCCAGCAGTGAAACACAGGCAGGACAACAATATCAGCCCCAGCATTTT
TRBV10-3	-	TRBJ2-2	-	CAISEPTGTSTGELFF	TGTGCCATCAGTGAGCCTACCGGGACATCTACCGGGGAGCTGTTTTTT
TRBV5-4	-	TRBJ2-6	few	CASRERNSGASVLTF	TGTGCCAGCCGCGAACGGAACTCTGGGGCCAGCGTCCTGACTTTC
TRBV7-2	TRBD2	TRBJ2-1	-	CASSWTSGSGMNEQFF	TGTGCCAGCAGCTGGACTAGCGGCTCCGGGATGAATGAGCAGTTCTTC
TRBV29-1	TRBD1	TRBJ2-6	-	CSAITPGGSSRSGANVLTF	TGCAGCGCTATTACTCCAGGGGGCTCATCTCGCTCTGGGGCCAACGTCCTGACTTTC
TRBV28	TRBD2	TRBJ2-3	-	CASSPLAGYPTDTQYF	TGTGCCAGCAGTCCCCTAGCGGGGTATCCCACAGATACGCAGTATTTT
TRBV14	-	TRBJ2-7	few	CASSLQGTFHEQYF	TGTGCCAGCAGCCTACAGGGAACCTTCCACGAGCAGTACTTC
TRBV27	TRBD1	TRBJ2-6	-	CASSFLRQGYGANVLTF	TGTGCCAGCAGTTTCCTTAGACAGGGGTACGGGGCCAACGTCCTGACTTTC
TRBV6-5	-	TRBJ1-1	-	CATLEVEAFF	TGTGCCACCTTAGAAGTAGAAGCTTTCTTT
TRBV19	TRBD1	TRBJ1-1	-	CASSSLTGMNTEAFF	TGTGCCAGTAGTAGCCTGACAGGGATGAACACTGAAGCTTTCTTT
TRBV7-9	-	TRBJ2-4	-	CASSSEGAKNIQYF	TGTGCCAGCAGCTCGGAGGGGGCCAAAAACATTCAGTACTTC
TRBV18	-	TRBJ1-1	-	CASSPLSASGGTEAFF	TGTGCCAGCTCACCACTATCGGCGTCGGGGGGAACTGAAGCTTTCTTT
TRBV6-1	TRBD1	TRBJ1-2	once	CASSKARKGASYGYTF	TGTGCCAGCAGTAAAGCCCGAAAGGGGGCCAGCTATGGCTACACCTTC
TRBV27	-	TRBJ1-2	-	CASRTGRTLYGYTF	TGTGCCAGCCGCACTGGTCGGACACTCTATGGCTACACCTTC
TRBV9	-	TRBJ2-3	-	CASSVGGSLDTQYF	TGTGCCAGCAGCGTAGGTGGTAGCTTAGATACGCAGTATTTT
TRBV19	TRBD1	TRBJ1-4	few	CASSRDRVF	TGTGCCAGTAGTAGGGACAGGGTTTTT
TRBV28	-	TRBJ1-1	-	CASSLIPSAGSNTEAFF	TGTGCCAGCAGTTTAATTCCCTCGGCAGGATCGAACACTGAAGCTTTCTTT
TRBV6-5	-	TRBJ2-7	-	CASSYSQDYEQYF	TGTGCCAGCAGTTACTCACAGGACTACGAGCAGTACTTC
TRBV6-6	-	TRBJ2-5	few	CASSFTRETQYF	TGTGCCAGCAGTTTTACCCGGGAGACCCAGTACTTC
TRBV28	TRBD2	TRBJ2-1	-	CASSRGLAGGGEQFF	TGTGCCAGCAGTCGGGGACTAGCGGGGGGCGGGGAGCAGTTCTTC
TRBV7-2	-	TRBJ2-3	-	CASSQTSVGTDTQYF	TGTGCCAGCAGCCAGACCAGCGTGGGCACAGATACGCAGTATTTT
TRBV5-1	-	TRBJ2-3	once	CASSLGRGRDTQYF	TGCGCCAGCAGCTTGGGGAGGGGTCGGGATACGCAGTATTTT
TRBV5-1	TRBD1	TRBJ2-3	-	CASSLVGQGGNTQYF	TGCGCCAGCAGCTTGGTAGGACAGGGTGGGAATACGCAGTATTTT
TRBV27	-	TRBJ1-3	few	CASSLGQSGNTIYF	TGTGCCAGCAGTTTAGGACAGTCTGGAAACACCATATATTTT
TRBV10-2	TRBD1	TRBJ1-6	-	CASKGVGTGSFSPLHF	TGCGCCAGCAAGGGAGTCGGGACAGGGTCCTTTTCACCCCTCCACTTT
TRBV28	-	TRBJ1-2	-	CASRRYRAANYGYTF	TGTGCCAGCAGGCGTTACAGGGCCGCTAACTATGGCTACACCTTC
TRBV21-1	-	TRBJ1-5	-	CASRDYSNQPQHF	TGTGCCAGCAGGGACTATAGCAATCAGCCCCAGCATTTT
TRBV18	TRBD1	TRBJ1-1	-	CASSPNRQGDKNTEAFF	TGTGCCAGCTCACCAAATAGACAGGGGGACAAGAACACTGAAGCTTTCTTT
TRBV18	-	TRBJ2-3	-	CASSPSSADTQYF	TGTGCCAGCTCACCAAGCTCCGCAGATACGCAGTATTTT